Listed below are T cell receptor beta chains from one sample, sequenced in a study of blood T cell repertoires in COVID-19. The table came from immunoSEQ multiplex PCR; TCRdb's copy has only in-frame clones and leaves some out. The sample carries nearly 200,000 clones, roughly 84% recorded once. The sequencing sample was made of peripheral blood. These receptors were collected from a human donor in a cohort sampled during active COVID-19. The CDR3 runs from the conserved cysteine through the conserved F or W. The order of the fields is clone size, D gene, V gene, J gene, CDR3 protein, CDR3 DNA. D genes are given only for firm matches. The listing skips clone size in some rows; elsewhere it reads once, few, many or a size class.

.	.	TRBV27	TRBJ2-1	CASSLGARSTDEQFF	TGTGCCAGCAGTTTAGGGGCTAGGTCAACGGATGAGCAGTTCTTC
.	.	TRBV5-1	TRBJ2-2	CASSEGSGGLHTGELFF	TGCGCCAGCAGCGAGGGGTCAGGGGGGCTTCACACCGGGGAGCTGTTTTTT
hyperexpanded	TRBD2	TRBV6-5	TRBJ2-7	CASKVAGGPYEQYF	TGTGCCAGCAAAGTAGCGGGAGGGCCTTACGAGCAGTACTTC
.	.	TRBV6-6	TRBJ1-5	CASAWGGVDSNQPQHF	TGTGCCAGCGCCTGGGGGGGGGTTGATAGCAATCAGCCCCAGCATTTT
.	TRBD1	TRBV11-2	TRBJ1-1	CASSRDRGRTEAFF	TGTGCCAGCAGCCGGGACAGGGGGAGGACTGAAGCTTTCTTT
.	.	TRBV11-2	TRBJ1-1	CASNLGGNTEAFF	TGTGCCAGCAACCTCGGGGGGAACACTGAAGCTTTCTTT
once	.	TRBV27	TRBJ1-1	CASSQMGAGTEAFF	TGTGCCAGCAGTCAAATGGGGGCGGGCACTGAAGCTTTCTTT
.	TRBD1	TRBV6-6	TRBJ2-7	CASRSTGGSGEYEQYF	TGTGCCAGCAGGTCGACAGGGGGCAGCGGCGAGTACGAGCAGTACTTC
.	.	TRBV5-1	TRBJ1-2	CASSLEQGDGYTF	TGCGCCAGCAGCTTGGAACAGGGTGATGGCTACACCTTC
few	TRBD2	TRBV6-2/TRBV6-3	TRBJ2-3	CASSYGGRRTDTQYF	TGTGCCAGCAGTTACGGCGGGAGGCGGACAGATACGCAGTATTTT
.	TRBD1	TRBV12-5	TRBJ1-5	CASGTGSNQPQHF	TGTGCTAGTGGGACAGGGAGCAATCAGCCCCAGCATTTT
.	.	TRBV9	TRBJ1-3	CASSVRGSLSSGNTIYF	TGTGCCAGCAGCGTAAGGGGGAGTCTCAGCTCTGGAAACACCATATATTTT
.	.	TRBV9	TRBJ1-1	CASSVQGSLNTEAFF	TGTGCCAGCAGCGTTCAGGGATCCCTGAACACTGAAGCTTTCTTT
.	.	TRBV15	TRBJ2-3	CATSGGIETDTQYF	TGTGCCACCTCAGGGGGGATTGAGACAGATACGCAGTATTTT